This T cell receptor beta chain comes out of a study of T cells after yellow fever vaccination. Using its own MiXCR run on the 5' RACE reads, TCRdb lists one record per CDR3 protein. The table shows 150,000 or so distinct CDR3 sequences, with more than 5.5% occurring only once. Study-wide results and caveats: Abundant clonotypes (contaminants from the bulk population) could be present in FACS-sorted repertoires. Boosting was followed by the reappearance of most primary-vaccination clones (approximately 97% CD4, 88% CD8). Although the secondary response was weaker, it peaked faster, at day 5 versus 15. Relatively few clonotypes were ones that appeared in both CD4 and CD8 compartments.

The CDR3 runs to 14 residues. CDR1 and CDR2 (germline): LGHDT, YNNKEL (reference sequence). V shed 0 bases and J shed 0 bases, with 4 bases lying between them. This clonotype was recorded many times. Antigen: not known. This chain links TRBV3-1 with TRBJ2-3; D is undetermined. This sequence was found in a man aged 18 to 29 who received the YFV17D yellow fever vaccine. Sequenced material: CD4+ T cells sorted from PBMCs, taken 5 days after the first yellow fever vaccination. The CDR3 loop reads CASSQDLSTDTQYF. CDR3 coding DNA: TGTGCCAGCAGCCAAGATCTGAGCACAGATACGCAGTATTTT.